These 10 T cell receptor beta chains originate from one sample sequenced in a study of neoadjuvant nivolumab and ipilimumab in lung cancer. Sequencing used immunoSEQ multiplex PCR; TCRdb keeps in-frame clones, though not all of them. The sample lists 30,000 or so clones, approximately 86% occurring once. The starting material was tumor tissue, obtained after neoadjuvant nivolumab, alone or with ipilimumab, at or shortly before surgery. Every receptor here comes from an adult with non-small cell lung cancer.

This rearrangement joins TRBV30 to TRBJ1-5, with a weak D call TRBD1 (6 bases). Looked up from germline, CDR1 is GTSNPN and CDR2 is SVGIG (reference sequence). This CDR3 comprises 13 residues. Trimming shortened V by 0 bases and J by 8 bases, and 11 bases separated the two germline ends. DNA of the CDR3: TGTGCCTGGAGTGTACAGGACAGTGAGCCCCAGCATTTT. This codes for CAWSVQDSEPQHF. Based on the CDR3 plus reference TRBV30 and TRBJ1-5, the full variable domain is SQTIHQWPATLVQPVGSPLSLECTVEGTSNPNLYWYRQAAGRGLQLLFYSVGIGQISSEVPQNLSASRPQDRQFILSSKKLLLSDSGFYLCAWSVQDSEPQHFGDGTRLSIL.

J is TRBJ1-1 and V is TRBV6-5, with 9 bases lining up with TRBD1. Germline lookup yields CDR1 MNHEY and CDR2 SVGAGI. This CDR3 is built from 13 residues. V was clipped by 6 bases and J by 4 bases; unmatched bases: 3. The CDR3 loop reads CASREGQGTEAFF. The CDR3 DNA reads TGTGCCAGCAGGGAGGGACAGGGCACTGAAGCTTTCTTT.

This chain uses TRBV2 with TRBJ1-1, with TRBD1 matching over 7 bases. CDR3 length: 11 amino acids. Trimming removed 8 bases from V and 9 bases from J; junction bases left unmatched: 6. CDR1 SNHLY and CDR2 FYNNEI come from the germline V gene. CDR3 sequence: CASGRDSQAFF. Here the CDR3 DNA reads TGTGCCAGCGGTAGGGACAGTCAAGCTTTCTTT.

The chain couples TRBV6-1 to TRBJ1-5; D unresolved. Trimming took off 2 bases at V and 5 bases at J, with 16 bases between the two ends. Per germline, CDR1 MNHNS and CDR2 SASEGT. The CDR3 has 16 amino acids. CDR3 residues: CASSERTIPGDQPQHF. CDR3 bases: TGTGCCAGCAGTGAAAGGACTATCCCTGGGGATCAGCCCCAGCATTTT.

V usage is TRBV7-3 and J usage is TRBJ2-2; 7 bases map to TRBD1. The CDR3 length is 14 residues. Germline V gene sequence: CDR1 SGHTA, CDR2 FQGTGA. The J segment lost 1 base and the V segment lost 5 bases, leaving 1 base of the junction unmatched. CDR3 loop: CASSRDRNTGELFF. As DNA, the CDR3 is TGTGCCAGCAGCCGGGACAGGAACACCGGGGAGCTGTTTTTT.

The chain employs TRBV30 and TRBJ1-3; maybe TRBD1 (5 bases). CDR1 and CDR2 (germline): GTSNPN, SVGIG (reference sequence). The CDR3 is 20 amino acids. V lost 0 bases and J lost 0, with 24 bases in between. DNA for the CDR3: TGTGCCTGGAGTGTACGGGGGGGACCCCGCGCTTCTAACTCTGGAAACACCATATATTTT. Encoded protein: CAWSVRGGPRASNSGNTIYF.

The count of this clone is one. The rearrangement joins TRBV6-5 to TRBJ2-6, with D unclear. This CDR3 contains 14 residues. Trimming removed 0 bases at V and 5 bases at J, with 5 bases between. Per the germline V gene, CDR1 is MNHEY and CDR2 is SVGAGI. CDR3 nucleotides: TGTGCCAGCAGTTACTCCGGCAGGGCCAACGTCCTGACTTTC. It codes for CASSYSGRANVLTF.

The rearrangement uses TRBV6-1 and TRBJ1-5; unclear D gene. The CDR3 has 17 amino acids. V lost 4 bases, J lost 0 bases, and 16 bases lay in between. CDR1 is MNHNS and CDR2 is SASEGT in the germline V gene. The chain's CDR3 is CASSGRTEAYSNQPQHF. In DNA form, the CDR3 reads TGTGCCAGCAGTGGCCGGACGGAGGCTTATAGCAATCAGCCCCAGCATTTT.

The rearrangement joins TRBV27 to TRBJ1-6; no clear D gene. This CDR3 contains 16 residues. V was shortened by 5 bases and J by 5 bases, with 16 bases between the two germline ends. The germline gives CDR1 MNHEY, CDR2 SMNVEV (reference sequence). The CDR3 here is CASSPQLSQNNSPLHF. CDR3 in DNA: TGTGCCAGCAGTCCCCAGTTGAGTCAGAATAATTCACCCCTCCACTTT.

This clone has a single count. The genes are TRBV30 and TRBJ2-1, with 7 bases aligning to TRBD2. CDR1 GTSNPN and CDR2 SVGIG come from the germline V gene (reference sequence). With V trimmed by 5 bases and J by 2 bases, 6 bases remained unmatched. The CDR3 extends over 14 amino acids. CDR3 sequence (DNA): TGTGCCTGGCGGGGAGGGAGGCCCTACAATGAGCAGTTCTTC. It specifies CAWRGGRPYNEQFF.